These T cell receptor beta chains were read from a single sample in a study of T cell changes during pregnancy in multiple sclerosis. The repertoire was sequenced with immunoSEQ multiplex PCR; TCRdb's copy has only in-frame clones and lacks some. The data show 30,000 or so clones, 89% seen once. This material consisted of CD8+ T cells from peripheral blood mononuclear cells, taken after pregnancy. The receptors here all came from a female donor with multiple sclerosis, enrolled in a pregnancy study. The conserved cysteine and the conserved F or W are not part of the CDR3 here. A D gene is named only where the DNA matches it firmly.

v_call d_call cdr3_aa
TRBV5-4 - ASSFGGNSYEQY
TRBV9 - ASSVNSGPYNEQF
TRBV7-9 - ASSGAVYPYEQY
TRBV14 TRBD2 ASSQAAIVRLAGGPDTDTQY
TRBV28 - ASLVGANQPQH
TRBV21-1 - ASVEGAEPILAF
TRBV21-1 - ASTPLRVRDREADTQY
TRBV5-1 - ASSLVQTVQETQY
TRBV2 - ASSESLGTAYEQY
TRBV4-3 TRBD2 ASSHGGSSYEQY
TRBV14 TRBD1 ASSRTGGGEKLF
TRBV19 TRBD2 ASSIGSSGSYEQY
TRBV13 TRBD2 ASRRLANNNEQF
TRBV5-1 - ASSSHPGLSYEQY
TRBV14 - ASSPLREDGYGYT
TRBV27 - ASSLTGGWNIQY
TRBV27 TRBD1 ASSWDREDYGYT
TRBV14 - ASSQRRESSYNEQF
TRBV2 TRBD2 ASPRGLAGGSGELF
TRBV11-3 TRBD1 ASSLAGTVNEKLF
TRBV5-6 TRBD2 ASSTRTGLAGVEQY
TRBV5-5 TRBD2 ASSSRLAGEGTGELF
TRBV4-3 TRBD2 ASSQEGGRGQTQY
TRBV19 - ASSRAQGGNEQY
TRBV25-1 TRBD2 ASSELAGINTGELF
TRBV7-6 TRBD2 ASGGLANNEQF
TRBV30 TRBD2 AWSGLAGVQFYNEQF
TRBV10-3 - ATEEAGRTDTQY
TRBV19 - ASSLRRNTGELF
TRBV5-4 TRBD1 ASSTGTGKSYEQY
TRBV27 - ASSPGPSNTGELF
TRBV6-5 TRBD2 ASSYGSSGQAYEQY
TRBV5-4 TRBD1 ASSHKGQTQETQY
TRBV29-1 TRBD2 SAEGTSSTAGELF
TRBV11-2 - ASSLELVSSYEQY
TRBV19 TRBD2 ASSWSSGYNEQF